This T cell receptor (beta chain) emerged from a study of blood T cell repertoires in COVID-19. In the original workflow: Estimated nucleated cell counts came from reference gene primer amplification. Clones were sequenced by immunoSEQ multiplex PCR, and TCRdb holds only the in-frame ones, with some missing. That table furnishes V, J and clone size, whereas the DNA furnished D and trimming. The data contain some 100,000 clones, roughly four fifths of them singletons. This clonotype originated in a middle-aged man with active or convalescent COVID-19. Specimen: peripheral blood.

Here the CDR3 reads CASSSAGGATEAFF. In nucleotides, the CDR3 is TGTGCCAGCAGTTCCGCAGGGGGCGCGACTGAAGCTTTCTTT. The chain carries TRBV6-2 or TRBV6-3 and TRBJ1-1; 8 bases match TRBD1. The CDR3 consists of 14 residues. The ends lost 4 bases at V and 5 bases at J; junction bases unmatched: 6. Per the germline V gene, CDR1 is MNHEY and CDR2 is SVGEGT.